Following are 21 T cell receptor beta chains from one sample sequenced in a study of response to subunit inactivated influenza vaccine. TCRdb processed the RT-PCR reads anew with MiXCR; each CDR3 protein has one entry. The repertoire holds about 300,000 distinct CDR3 sequences, with roughly 22% as singletons. The sequenced sample was PBMCs from blood, obtained 21 months after vaccination. These receptor sequences come from a man aged 50 to 69 who received an inactivated influenza vaccine.

V is TRBV27 and J is TRBJ1-1, with no clear D. Germline values: CDR1 MNHEY, CDR2 SMNVEV (reference sequence). The CDR3 loop spans 13 amino acids. V was clipped by 2 bases and J by 4 bases, with 8 bases between them. The CDR3 is CASSLGAITEAFF. CDR3 DNA: TGTGCCAGCAGTTTAGGTGCTATCACTGAAGCTTTCTTT.

This clonotype was seen a handful of times. The gene calls are TRBV12-3 or TRBV12-4 and TRBJ2-4; 12 bases align to TRBD2. Unmatched junction bases numbered 1, after V lost 1 base and J lost 0 bases. The CDR3 contains 17 residues. CDR3 sequence (DNA): TGTGCCAGCAGTTTAGTGGGACTAGCGGGAGCCAAAAACATTCAGTACTTC. It encodes CASSLVGLAGAKNIQYF.

This clonotype was observed a few times. The DNA for the CDR3 is TGTGCCAGCTCACCAGGGGCCGACACTAGCTATGGCTACACCTTC. This gives the protein CASSPGADTSYGYTF. The chain recombines TRBV18 with TRBJ1-2; possible D gene TRBD1, 5 bases. The V gene lost 2 bases and the J gene lost 4 bases, with 14 bases spanning the gap. The CDR3 covers 15 residues. Germline V gives CDR1 KGHSH, CDR2 LQKENI. The full variable domain, in which reference TRBV18 and TRBJ1-2 provide the parts outside the CDR3, is NAGVMQNPRHLVRRRGQEARLRCSPMKGHSHVYWYRQLPEEGLKFMVYLQKENIIDESGMPKERFSAEFPKEGPSILRIQQVVRGDSAAYFCASSPGADTSYGYTFGSGTRLTVV.

This clonotype was counted only a few times. The chain combines TRBV7-3 with TRBJ2-2, with 10 bases fitting TRBD1. The CDR3 is 15 amino acids. Germline lookup yields CDR1 SGHTA and CDR2 FQGTGA. V was clipped by 4 bases and J by 6 bases; unmatched bases: 5. CDR3 DNA: TGTGCCAGCAGCTCGGGACAGGGGACGGCCGGGGAGCTGTTTTTT. Protein: CASSSGQGTAGELFF.

The chain recombines TRBV2 with TRBJ2-1; the match to TRBD2 covers 10 bases. The V segment lost 7 bases and the J segment 5 bases; nucleotides outside the gene matches: 11. The CDR3 has 16 residues. Per the germline V gene, CDR1 is SNHLY and CDR2 is FYNNEI. For the CDR3, the DNA is TGTGCCAGCATCCGAGCGGGAGGGCCTTACGACAATGAGCAGTTCTTC. Encoded protein: CASIRAGGPYDNEQFF.

Only a few counts were recorded for this clonotype. The rearrangement links TRBV4-2 to TRBJ2-5, with 11 bases matching TRBD2. CDR1 and CDR2 from the germline V gene are LGHNA and YNFKEQ. This CDR3 is built from 15 residues. Losses at the gene ends were 1 base for V and 6 bases for J; bases not matched to a gene: 4. The CDR3 coding sequence is TGTGCCAGCAGCCAAGCGATAGCGGGGGGGAAGACCCAGTACTTC. Protein sequence: CASSQAIAGGKTQYF.

The CDR3 bases are TGCAGTGCTAGCCTAGCGGGAGAGACCCAGTACTTC. Translation gives CSASLAGETQYF. The genes are TRBV20-1 and TRBJ2-5, with TRBD2 identical over 8 bases. This CDR3 region has 12 residues. Trimming took 3 bases from V and 4 from J; bases not matched to a gene: 1. The V gene's germline CDR1 is DFQATT and CDR2 SNEGSKA (reference sequence).

This clonotype was seen more than once but under ten times. The V call is TRBV12-3 or TRBV12-4, the J call TRBJ1-2; a possible D gene is TRBD1 (5 bases). V was clipped by 3 bases and J by 2 bases, with 10 bases between them. CDR3 length: 14 residues. This chain's CDR3 is CASSFRGLNYGYTF. CDR3 nucleotides: TGTGCCAGCAGTTTCCGGGGGTTGAACTATGGCTACACCTTC.

The chain links TRBV9 to TRBJ2-3; D gene unclear. The germline V gene encodes CDR1 SGDLS and CDR2 YYNGEE. The CDR3 totals 16 residues. Trimming took off 0 bases at V and 0 bases at J, with 11 bases between the two ends. As DNA, the CDR3 is TGTGCCAGCAGCGTAGCTTGGGGTACTAGCACAGATACGCAGTATTTT. Its translation: CASSVAWGTSTDTQYF.

This clonotype was seen a few times. V and J are TRBV21-1 and TRBJ1-2; the listed D gene, TRBD1, was not tested against the DNA. TRBV21-1 is given as a pseudogene. The CDR3 runs to 14 residues. This CDR3 is CASSKVREGYGYTF. The CDR3 nucleotides are TGTGCCAGCAGCAAAGTTCGGGAAGGCTATGGCTACACCTTC.

This clonotype was seen many times. The gene calls are TRBV13 and TRBJ1-5; 10 nucleotides match TRBD1. This CDR3 contains 17 residues. CDR1 and CDR2 (germline): PRHDT, FYEKMQ (reference sequence). V lost 0 bases to trimming and J lost 4 bases; unmatched junction nucleotides: 6. The CDR3 DNA follows: TGTGCCAGCAGCTTAGGCGTTGTGGGACAGGGGAATCAGCCCCAGCATTTT. It translates to CASSLGVVGQGNQPQHF.

This clonotype has only a few counts. This chain's CDR3 is CASTPGWDEDEAFF. In DNA, the CDR3 is TGCGCCAGCACCCCCGGCTGGGACGAAGATGAAGCTTTCTTT. This chain links TRBV5-1 with TRBJ1-1; TRBD1 might be the D (5 bases). The CDR3 spans 14 residues. Germline V CDR1 and CDR2: SGHRS, YFSETQ. V lost 6 bases to trimming and J lost 7 bases, with 19 bases between them.

This clonotype was counted ten times or more. The chain joins TRBV10-3 to TRBJ2-2, with D possibly being TRBD2 (6 bases). Looked up from germline, CDR1 is ENHRY and CDR2 is SYGVKD. The CDR3 covers 16 residues. The ends were cut back, 0 bases at V and 0 bases at J, with 8 bases in the middle. The CDR3 loop is CAISESTSSNTGELFF. CDR3 nucleotide sequence: TGTGCCATCAGTGAGTCAACTAGCTCGAACACCGGGGAGCTGTTTTTT.

The CDR3 DNA follows: TGTGCCAGCAGTGAAGGGCCAGCGGGAGGCCAAGAGACCCAGTACTTC. Amino acid sequence: CASSEGPAGGQETQYF. The rearrangement links TRBV6-1 to TRBJ2-5; TRBD2 agrees at 9 bases. The CDR3 consists of 16 residues. The germline gives CDR1 MNHNS, CDR2 SASEGT. Trimming at V came to 1 base and at J to 1 base, leaving 4 bases not matched to a gene.

This chain links TRBV7-3 with TRBJ2-1; 11 positions agree with TRBD2. Germline CDR1 and CDR2: SGHTA and FQGTGA. The CDR3 consists of 15 residues. V lost 5 bases, J lost 5 bases, and 5 bases stayed unmatched. The CDR3 region is CASSPGGLADNEQFF. CDR3 bases: TGTGCCAGCAGCCCGGGGGGACTAGCGGACAATGAGCAGTTCTTC.

This clonotype was observed a few times. The chain couples TRBV20-1 to TRBJ1-2; 7 nucleotides match TRBD1. The V and J ends lost 5 bases and 3 bases, in that order; junction bases with no gene match: 6. Germline values: CDR1 DFQATT, CDR2 SNEGSKA (reference sequence). This CDR3 is 13 amino acids long. CDR3 in DNA: TGCAGTGCTCCCGGGACAGAATACTATGGCTACACCTTC. This sequence encodes CSAPGTEYYGYTF.

This clonotype was seen more than once but under ten times. The rearrangement uses TRBV6-5 and TRBJ1-1; D gene ambiguous. This CDR3 region has 11 residues. Trimming removed 5 bases from V and 7 bases from J, with 8 bases in between. CDR1 and CDR2 (germline): MNHEY, SVGAGI. The CDR3 loop reads CASSTRREAFF. The CDR3 DNA is TGTGCCAGCAGTACCCGGCGTGAAGCTTTCTTT.

The rearrangement links TRBV18 to TRBJ2-5; D not resolved. Germline V gene data show CDR1 as KGHSH and CDR2 as LQKENI. This CDR3 is built from 14 residues. Trimming pared 6 bases from V and 1 base from J, leaving 12 bases between. CDR3 residues: CASSRARRQETQYF. The CDR3 DNA follows: TGTGCCAGCTCCCGAGCCCGGCGCCAAGAGACCCAGTACTTC.

This clonotype was counted at least ten times. The chain combines TRBV3-1 with TRBJ1-3; D is possibly TRBD1 (5 bases). Germline lookup yields CDR1 LGHDT and CDR2 YNNKEL (reference sequence). The V end lost 0 bases, the J end lost 1 base, and 10 bases lay between the germline ends. This CDR3 has 16 residues. CDR3 DNA sequence: TGTGCCAGCAGCCAAGATACGGGGGGATCTGGAAACACCATATATTTT. It is translated as CASSQDTGGSGNTIYF.

This clonotype was detected ten times or more. The chain joins TRBV11-3 to TRBJ2-7; 9 bases fit TRBD1. CDR3 size: 14 residues. The germline V gene has CDR1 SGHNT and CDR2 YENEEA. The V segment lost 5 bases and the J segment 5 bases; nucleotides outside the gene matches: 7. CDR3 bases: TGTGCCAGCAGCGTCATAGGGACAGGGCACGAGCAGTACTTC. This sequence encodes CASSVIGTGHEQYF.

This clonotype occurred many times. The rearrangement uses TRBV4-3 and TRBJ1-1; TRBD1 aligns across 8 bases. The CDR3 spans 14 residues. Germline V gene data show CDR1 as LGHNA and CDR2 as YSLEER. Germline trimming cut 7 bases from V and 3 bases from J; bases unmatched to any gene: 7. The CDR3 DNA sequence: TGCGCCAGCACCGTTTACAGGGGGTACACTGAAGCTTTCTTT. Translation gives CASTVYRGYTEAFF.